The 24 T cell receptor beta chains listed next were all sequenced from one sample in a study of control samples from healthy donors and cancer patients. Generated by immunoSEQ multiplex PCR, the TCRdb table keeps only in-frame clones and is missing some. The table has some 150,000 clones, approximately 93% seen once. The specimen was blood. The receptors shown here come from a middle-aged man in good health.

The chain uses TRBV30 and TRBJ1-3; the D gene is possibly TRBD1 (5 bases). Trimming left V 3 bases short and J 2 bases short, with 8 bases between. Germline V CDR1 and CDR2: GTSNPN, SVGIG (reference sequence). This CDR3 has 13 residues. CDR3 in DNA: TGTGCCTGGAGAGGGGAGGCTGGAAACACCATATATTTT. Translated: CAWRGEAGNTIYF.

To note about this clone: Other DNA sequences in this sample translate to the same CDR3. The CDR3 here is CASSLGQGGTEAFF. CDR3 in DNA: TGCGCCAGCAGTTTAGGCCAAGGTGGGACTGAAGCTTTCTTT. This rearrangement joins TRBV5-1 to TRBJ1-1; D gene ambiguous. CDR3 length: 14 residues. CDR1 is SGHRS, CDR2 YFSETQ, per germline. Trimming left V 5 bases short and J 5 bases short, with 16 bases between.

The chain joins TRBV7-9 to TRBJ1-1, with TRBD1 as a possible D gene (6 bases). The V end lost 2 bases, the J end lost 4 bases, and 20 bases lay between the germline ends. The length of the CDR3 is 17 residues. Germline V gives CDR1 SEHNR, CDR2 FQNEAQ (reference sequence). For the CDR3, the DNA is TGTGCCAGCAGCTTAAGTCGGTGGGGGGCTGGATTCACTGAAGCTTTCTTT. This translates into CASSLSRWGAGFTEAFF.

J is TRBJ1-1 and V is TRBV5-8, with D perhaps TRBD1 (6 bases). Germline CDR1 is SGHTS and CDR2 is YDEGEE. This CDR3 spans 16 amino acids. V lost 0 bases and J lost 1, with 13 bases in between. This CDR3 reads CASSLARGHRNTEAFF. The DNA for the CDR3 is TGTGCCAGCAGCTTGGCGAGGGGACACCGGAACACTGAAGCTTTCTTT.

Note on this clone: Other DNA sequences in the same sample also yield this CDR3. The CDR3 DNA is TGTGCCAGCAGCTTAAATGGTGAGCAGTTCTTC. Encoded protein: CASSLNGEQFF. The chain couples TRBV11-3 to TRBJ2-1, with D uncertain. V shed 2 bases and J shed 9 bases, with 5 bases lying between them. Germline CDR1 reads SGHNT; CDR2 reads YENEEA. This CDR3 contains 11 residues.

Only one count was recorded for this clone. The V call is TRBV7-9, the J call TRBJ1-2; tentative D call: TRBD1 (6 bases). CDR3 length: 13 amino acids. V was shortened by 5 bases and J by 2 bases, with 9 bases between the two germline ends. Germline values: CDR1 SEHNR, CDR2 FQNEAQ (reference sequence). The CDR3 DNA is TGTGCCAGCAGCCTCGGACAGAACTATGGCTACACCTTC. Encoded protein: CASSLGQNYGYTF.

The J gene is TRBJ1-5, the V gene TRBV28; a weak D match, TRBD1 (5 bases). The CDR3 contains 14 residues. Between the trimmed V and J ends, which lost 3 bases and 3 bases, there was a span of 9 bases. Germline-derived CDR1 and CDR2 are MDHEN and SYDVKM. CDR3 protein: CASSLRGTNQPQHF. The CDR3 nucleotides are TGTGCCAGCAGTTTGCGGGGCACCAATCAGCCCCAGCATTTT.

The rearrangement joins TRBV6-6 to TRBJ1-5; D ambiguous. Germline CDR1 and CDR2: MNHNY and SVGAGI (reference sequence). V lost 0 bases and J lost 3, with 9 bases in between. The CDR3 runs 15 residues. As DNA, the CDR3 is TGTGCCAGCAGTTACTCCTTCGACACCAATCAGCCCCAGCATTTT. This gives the protein CASSYSFDTNQPQHF.

This clone was counted once. The V gene is TRBV7-8, the J gene TRBJ1-4; TRBD1 matches at 8 bases. Germline V gene data show CDR1 as SGHVS and CDR2 as FQNEAQ. V dropped 5 bases and J dropped 5; count of bases not matched to a gene: 7. The CDR3 contains 15 residues. Here the CDR3 reads CASSANRGRNEKLFF. The DNA for the CDR3 is TGTGCCAGCAGCGCTAACAGGGGGAGAAATGAAAAACTGTTTTTT.

V and J are TRBV28 and TRBJ2-6; 7 bases are a match to TRBD2. The CDR3 runs to 17 residues. V dropped 5 bases and J dropped 2; count of bases not matched to a gene: 9. The germline CDR1 and CDR2 sequences are MDHEN and SYDVKM. The CDR3: CASSMAMGGTGANVLTF. In nucleotides, the CDR3 is TGTGCCAGCAGTATGGCGATGGGGGGGACTGGGGCCAACGTCCTGACTTTC.

V usage is TRBV7-2 and J usage is TRBJ1-1; TRBD1 might be the D (6 bases). The CDR3 sequence is 14 residues long. Germline loops: CDR1 SGHTA, CDR2 FQGNSA. V lost 5 bases and J 2 bases, leaving 12 bases between the germline ends. CDR3 region: CASSIRGHNTEAFF. For the CDR3, the DNA is TGTGCCAGCAGCATCAGGGGACACAACACTGAAGCTTTCTTT.

This chain uses TRBV5-1 with TRBJ1-2; D may be TRBD1 (6 bases). Germline V gene lookup returns CDR1 SGHRS and CDR2 YFSETQ. This CDR3 contains 14 residues. V dropped 3 bases and J dropped 4 bases, with 13 bases sitting between them. The CDR3 loop is CASSSTGPLYGYTF. CDR3 bases: TGCGCCAGCAGCTCCACAGGGCCCCTCTATGGCTACACCTTC.

This clone was counted a single time. The chain uses TRBV30 and TRBJ1-3; D unclear. The length of the CDR3 is 14 residues. Per the germline V gene, CDR1 is GTSNPN and CDR2 is SVGIG (reference sequence). Trimming left V 5 bases short and J 0 bases short, with 11 bases between. CDR3 sequence: CAWARHSSGNTIYF. In nucleotides, the CDR3 is TGTGCCTGGGCAAGACACTCCTCTGGAAACACCATATATTTT.

The rearrangement uses TRBV29-1 and TRBJ2-1, with TRBD1 identical over 10 bases. From germline, CDR1 is SQVTM and CDR2 ANQGSEA. Germline trimming cut 2 bases from V and 9 bases from J; bases unmatched to any gene: 4. This CDR3 region has 13 residues. The CDR3 DNA is TGCAGCGTTGAATCGGGACAGGGGCTTGAGCAGTTCTTC. Translation: CSVESGQGLEQFF.

The chain carries TRBV7-9 and TRBJ1-2, with 7 bases lining up with TRBD1. Germline V gives CDR1 SEHNR, CDR2 FQNEAQ (reference sequence). V lost 3 bases and J lost 8; bases outside the gene matches: 6. This CDR3 contains 13 residues. DNA for the CDR3: TGTGCCAGCAGCTTGCTGGGACAGACGGGCTACACCTTC. Translating gives CASSLLGQTGYTF.

V and J are TRBV6-1 and TRBJ1-1, with a tentative D call TRBD1 (6 bases). The CDR3 loop spans 15 amino acids. V was pared by 1 base and J by 11 bases, with 20 bases between. Germline-derived CDR1 and CDR2 are MNHNS and SASEGT. The CDR3: CASSEVAGTFTTAFF. The CDR3 bases are TGTGCCAGCAGTGAAGTAGCAGGGACATTTACAACGGCTTTCTTT.

This clone occurred once. This chain joins TRBV9 and TRBJ1-2; D unresolved. The CDR3 consists of 15 residues. The V gene lost 4 bases and the J gene lost 3 bases, with 16 bases spanning the gap. Germline assignment: CDR1 SGDLS and CDR2 YYNGEE. This CDR3 reads CASSPGPTEDYGYTF. Written as DNA, the CDR3 is TGTGCCAGCAGCCCGGGCCCAACGGAGGACTATGGCTACACCTTC.

The V call is TRBV4-3, the J call TRBJ1-2, with D unclear. CDR1 is LGHNA, CDR2 YSLEER, per germline. The CDR3 runs 15 residues. Trimming left V 2 bases short and J 4 bases short, with 14 bases between. CDR3 sequence (DNA): TGCGCCAGCAGCCAATCCCCTGATACGCTCTATGGCTACACCTTC. This gives the protein CASSQSPDTLYGYTF.

The J gene is TRBJ1-2, the V gene TRBV21-1. TRBV21-1 is given as a pseudogene. This CDR3 has 14 residues. The CDR3 DNA reads as TGTGCCAGCAGCACCCCTGAGTGGGGGGATGGCTACACCTTC. Translation gives CASSTPEWGDGYTF.

The gene calls are TRBV2 and TRBJ1-6, with D tentatively TRBD1 (5 bases). V lost 7 bases, J lost 2 bases, and 21 bases lay in between. Per the germline V gene, CDR1 is SNHLY and CDR2 is FYNNEI. This CDR3 region has 18 residues. CDR3 DNA: TGTGCCAGCATGGATCCCTGGGCACGGGGGGCCTATAATTCACCCCTCCACTTT. It codes for CASMDPWARGAYNSPLHF.

This chain uses TRBV28 with TRBJ2-7; 7 bases are shared with TRBD1. This CDR3 has 14 amino acids. The germline gives CDR1 MDHEN, CDR2 SYDVKM. Trimming took 6 bases from V and 2 from J; bases not matched to a gene: 7. The CDR3 region is CASSQPGQAYEQYF. CDR3 nucleotides: TGTGCCAGCAGCCAACCTGGACAGGCCTACGAGCAGTACTTC.

The V call is TRBV19, the J call TRBJ2-7; D gene unclear. This CDR3 has 14 residues. Germline CDR1 and CDR2: LNHDA and SQIVND (reference sequence). V dropped 6 bases and J dropped 4 bases, with 16 bases sitting between them. The CDR3 DNA follows: TGTGCCAGTAGATGTGAGGACCTTCTTTACGAGCAGTACTTC. Its translation: CASRCEDLLYEQYF. The whole variable domain, filled in from reference TRBV19 and TRBJ2-7, reads DGGITQSPKYLFRKEGQNVTLSCEQNLNHDAMYWYRQDPGQGLRLIYYSQIVNDFQKGDIAEGYSVSREKKESFPLTVTSAQKNPTAFYLCASRCEDLLYEQYFGPGTRLTVT.

In DNA form, the CDR3 reads TGTGCCAGCGGCCCAGAAGCACCCCTCCACTTT. The encoded protein is CASGPEAPLHF. The rearrangement links TRBV6-5 to TRBJ1-6; D gene unclear. V lost 8 bases, J lost 11 bases, and 10 bases lay in between. Germline V CDR1 and CDR2: MNHEY, SVGAGI. The CDR3 consists of 11 residues.

The V gene is TRBV28, the J gene TRBJ1-2; D may be TRBD1 (6 bases). The germline CDR1 and CDR2 sequences are MDHEN and SYDVKM. The CDR3 runs 14 residues. V was clipped by 2 bases and J by 7 bases, with 14 bases between them. CDR3 sequence (DNA): TGTGCCAGCAGTTTAGGAGGGGGACCCCCTGGCTACACCTTC. Translation: CASSLGGGPPGYTF.